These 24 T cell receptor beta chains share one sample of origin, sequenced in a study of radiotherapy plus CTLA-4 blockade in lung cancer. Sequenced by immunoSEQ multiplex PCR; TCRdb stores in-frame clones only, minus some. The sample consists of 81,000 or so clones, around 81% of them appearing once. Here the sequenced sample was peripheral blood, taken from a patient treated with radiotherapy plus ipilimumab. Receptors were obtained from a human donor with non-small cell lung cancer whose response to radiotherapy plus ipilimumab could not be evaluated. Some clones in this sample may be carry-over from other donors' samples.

The CDR3 reads CASSSSWGGLQETQYF. CDR3 in DNA: TGCGCCAGCAGTTCATCGTGGGGGGGGCTGCAAGAGACCCAGTACTTC. V is TRBV5-1 and J is TRBJ2-5; D is possibly TRBD2 (7 bases). V was pared by 5 bases and J by 2 bases, with 19 bases between. The CDR3 loop spans 16 amino acids. The germline V gene has CDR1 SGHRS and CDR2 YFSETQ. Looking up the rest from reference TRBV5-1 and TRBJ2-5 gives the full variable domain: KAGVTQTPRYLIKTRGQQVTLSCSPISGHRSVSWYQQTPGQGLQFLFEYFSETQRNKGNFPGRFSGRQFSNSRSEMNVSTLELGDSALYLCASSSSWGGLQETQYFGPGTRLLVL.

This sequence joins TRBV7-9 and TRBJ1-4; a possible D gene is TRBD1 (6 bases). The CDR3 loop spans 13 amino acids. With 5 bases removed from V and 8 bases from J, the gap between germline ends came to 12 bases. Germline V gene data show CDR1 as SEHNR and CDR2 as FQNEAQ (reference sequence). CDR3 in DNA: TGTGCCAGCAGCGCAGGGGTTTGGGAAAAACTGTTTTTT. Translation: CASSAGVWEKLFF.

The CDR3 bases are TGCGCCAGCAGCTTGGGTGTATCCGTGAACACCGGGGAGCTGTTTTTT. This gives the protein CASSLGVSVNTGELFF. The chain carries TRBV5-1 and TRBJ2-2; unclear D gene. This CDR3 spans 16 amino acids. Germline V lookup: CDR1 SGHRS, CDR2 YFSETQ. V shed 0 bases and J shed 1 base, with 10 bases lying between them. Full variable domain (remainder filled in from reference TRBV5-1 and TRBJ2-2): KAGVTQTPRYLIKTRGQQVTLSCSPISGHRSVSWYQQTPGQGLQFLFEYFSETQRNKGNFPGRFSGRQFSNSRSEMNVSTLELGDSALYLCASSLGVSVNTGELFFGEGSRLTVL.

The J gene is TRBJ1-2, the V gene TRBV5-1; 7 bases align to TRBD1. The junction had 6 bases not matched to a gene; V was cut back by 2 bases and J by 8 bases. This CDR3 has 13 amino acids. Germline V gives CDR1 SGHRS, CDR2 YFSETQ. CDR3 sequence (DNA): TGCGCCAGCAGCTTAGACAGGGTGGGCGGCTACACCTTC. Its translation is CASSLDRVGGYTF.

Here the CDR3 reads CASSLDRVVNSPLHF. Here the CDR3 DNA reads TGTGCCAGCAGCTTGGACAGGGTAGTGAATTCACCCCTCCACTTT. The chain is built from TRBV5-8 and TRBJ1-6; weak D call: TRBD1 (6 bases). Germline values: CDR1 SGHTS, CDR2 YDEGEE. This CDR3 region has 15 residues. V was trimmed by 0 bases and J by 7 bases, leaving 11 bases between them.

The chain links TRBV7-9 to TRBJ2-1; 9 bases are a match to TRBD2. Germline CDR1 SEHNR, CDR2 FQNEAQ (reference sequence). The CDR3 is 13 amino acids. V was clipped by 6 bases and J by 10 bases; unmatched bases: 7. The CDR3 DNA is TGTGCCAGCAGTAAAGCGGGGGGTCTGGAGCAGTTCTTC. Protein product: CASSKAGGLEQFF. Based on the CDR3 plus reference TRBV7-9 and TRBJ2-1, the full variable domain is DTGVSQNPRHKITKRGQNVTFRCDPISEHNRLYWYRQTLGQGPEFLTYFQNEAQLEKSRLLSDRFSAERPKGSFSTLEIQRTEQGDSAMYLCASSKAGGLEQFFGPGTRLTVL.

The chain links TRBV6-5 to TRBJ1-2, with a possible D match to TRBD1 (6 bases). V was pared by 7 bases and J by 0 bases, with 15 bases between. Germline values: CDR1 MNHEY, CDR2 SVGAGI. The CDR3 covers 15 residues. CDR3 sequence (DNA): TGTGCCAGCACCCTCGTACAGGGTTCTAACTATGGCTACACCTTC. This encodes CASTLVQGSNYGYTF.

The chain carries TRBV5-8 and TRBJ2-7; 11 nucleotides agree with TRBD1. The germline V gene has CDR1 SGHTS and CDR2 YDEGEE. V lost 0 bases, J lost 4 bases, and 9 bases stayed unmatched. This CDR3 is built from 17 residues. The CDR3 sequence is CASSLEVGQGAGYEQYF. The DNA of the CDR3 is TGTGCCAGCAGCTTGGAAGTCGGACAGGGGGCAGGGTACGAGCAGTACTTC.

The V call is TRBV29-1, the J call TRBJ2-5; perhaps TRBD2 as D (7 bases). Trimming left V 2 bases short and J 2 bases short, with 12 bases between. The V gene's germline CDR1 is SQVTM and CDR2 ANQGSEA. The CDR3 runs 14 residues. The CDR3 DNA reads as TGCAGCGTTGAACGGGGGGCCCTACAAGAGACCCAGTACTTC. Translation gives CSVERGALQETQYF.

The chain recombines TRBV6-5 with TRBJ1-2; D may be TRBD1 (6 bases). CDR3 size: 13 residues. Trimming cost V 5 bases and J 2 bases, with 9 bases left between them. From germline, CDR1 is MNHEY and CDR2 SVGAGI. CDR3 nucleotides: TGTGCCAGCAGTCCTGACAGGAACTATGGCTACACCTTC. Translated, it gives CASSPDRNYGYTF.

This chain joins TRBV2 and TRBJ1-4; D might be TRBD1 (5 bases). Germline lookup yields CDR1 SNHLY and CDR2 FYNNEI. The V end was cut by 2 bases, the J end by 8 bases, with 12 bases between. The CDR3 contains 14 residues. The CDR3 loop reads CASSELGRAEKLFF. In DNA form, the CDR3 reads TGTGCCAGCAGTGAACTTGGCAGGGCGGAAAAACTGTTTTTT.

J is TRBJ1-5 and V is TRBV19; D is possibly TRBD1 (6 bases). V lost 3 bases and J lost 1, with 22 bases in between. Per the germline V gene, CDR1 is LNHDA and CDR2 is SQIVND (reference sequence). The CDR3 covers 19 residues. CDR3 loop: CASSIRAGDGMGSNQPQHF. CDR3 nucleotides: TGTGCCAGTAGTATTCGGGCAGGGGACGGTATGGGAAGCAATCAGCCCCAGCATTTT.

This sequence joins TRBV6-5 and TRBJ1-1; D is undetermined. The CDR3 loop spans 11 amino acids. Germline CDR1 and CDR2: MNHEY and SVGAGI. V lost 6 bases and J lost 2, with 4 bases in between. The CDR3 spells CASSSNTEAFF. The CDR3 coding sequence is TGTGCCAGCAGCTCCAACACTGAAGCTTTCTTT.

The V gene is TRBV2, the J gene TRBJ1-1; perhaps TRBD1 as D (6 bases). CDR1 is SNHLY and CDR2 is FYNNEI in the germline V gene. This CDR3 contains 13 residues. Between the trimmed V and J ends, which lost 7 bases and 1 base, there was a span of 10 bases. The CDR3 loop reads CASTGHSNTEAFF. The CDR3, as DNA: TGTGCCAGCACGGGACACTCGAACACTGAAGCTTTCTTT.

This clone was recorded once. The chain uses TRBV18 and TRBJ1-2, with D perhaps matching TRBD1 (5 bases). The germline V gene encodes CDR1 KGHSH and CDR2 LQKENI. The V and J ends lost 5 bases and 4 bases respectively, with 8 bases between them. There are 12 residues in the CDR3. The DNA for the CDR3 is TGTGCCAGCTCAACCAGGGCCTATGGCTACACCTTC. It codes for CASSTRAYGYTF.

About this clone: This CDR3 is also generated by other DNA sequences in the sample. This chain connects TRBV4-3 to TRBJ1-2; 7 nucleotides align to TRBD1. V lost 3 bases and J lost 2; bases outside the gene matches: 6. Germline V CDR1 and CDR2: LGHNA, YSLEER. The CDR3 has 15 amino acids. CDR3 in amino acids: CASSQAGTANYGYTF. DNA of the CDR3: TGCGCCAGCAGCCAGGCCGGGACAGCCAACTATGGCTACACCTTC.

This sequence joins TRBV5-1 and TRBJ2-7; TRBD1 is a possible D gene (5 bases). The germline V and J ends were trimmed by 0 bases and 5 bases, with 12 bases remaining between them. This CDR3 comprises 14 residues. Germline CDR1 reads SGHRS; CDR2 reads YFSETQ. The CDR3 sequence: CASSLGQLGDEQYF. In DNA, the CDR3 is TGCGCCAGCAGCTTGGGACAGTTAGGGGACGAGCAGTACTTC.

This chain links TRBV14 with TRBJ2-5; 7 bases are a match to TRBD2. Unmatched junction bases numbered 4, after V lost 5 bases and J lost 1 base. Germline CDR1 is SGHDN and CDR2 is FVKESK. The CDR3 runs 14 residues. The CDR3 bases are TGTGCCAGCAGCGCCCGGACTAGCCAAGAGACCCAGTACTTC. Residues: CASSARTSQETQYF.

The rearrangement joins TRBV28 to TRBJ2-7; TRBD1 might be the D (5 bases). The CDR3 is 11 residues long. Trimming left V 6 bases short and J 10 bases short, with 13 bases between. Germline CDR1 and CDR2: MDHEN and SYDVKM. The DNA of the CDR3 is TGTGCCAGCAGCCCCCCCAGGGATCAGTACTTC. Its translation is CASSPPRDQYF.

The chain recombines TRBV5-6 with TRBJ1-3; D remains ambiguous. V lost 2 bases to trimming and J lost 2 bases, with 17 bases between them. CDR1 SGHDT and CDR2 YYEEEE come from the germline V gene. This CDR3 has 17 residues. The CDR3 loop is CASSFFDTVPPGNTIYF. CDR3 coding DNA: TGTGCCAGCAGCTTTTTTGACACGGTTCCCCCTGGAAACACCATATATTTT.

CDR3 amino acids: CASSQVGGYEQYF. CDR3 coding DNA: TGCGCCAGCAGCCAGGTGGGGGGGTACGAGCAGTACTTC. The V and J genes are TRBV5-1 and TRBJ2-7; the match to TRBD2 covers 7 bases. Germline CDR1 SGHRS, CDR2 YFSETQ. J lost 4 bases, V lost 4 bases, and 5 bases had no gene match. The CDR3 consists of 13 residues.

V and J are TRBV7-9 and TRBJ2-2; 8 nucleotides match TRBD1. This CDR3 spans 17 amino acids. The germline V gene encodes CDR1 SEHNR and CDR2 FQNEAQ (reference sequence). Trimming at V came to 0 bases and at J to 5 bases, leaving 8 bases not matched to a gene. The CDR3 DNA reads TGTGCCAGCAGCTTAGCGCTGGACAGGGAGGAGACCGGGGAGCTGTTTTTT. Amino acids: CASSLALDREETGELFF. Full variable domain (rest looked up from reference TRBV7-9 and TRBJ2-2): DTGVSQNPRHKITKRGQNVTFRCDPISEHNRLYWYRQTLGQGPEFLTYFQNEAQLEKSRLLSDRFSAERPKGSFSTLEIQRTEQGDSAMYLCASSLALDREETGELFFGEGSRLTVL.

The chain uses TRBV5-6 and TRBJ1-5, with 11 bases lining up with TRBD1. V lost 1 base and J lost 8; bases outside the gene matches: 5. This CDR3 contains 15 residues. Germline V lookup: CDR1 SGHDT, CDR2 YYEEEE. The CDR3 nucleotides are TGTGCCAGCAGCTTGACTGGGACAGGGGGAAAGCCCCAGCATTTT. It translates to CASSLTGTGGKPQHF.

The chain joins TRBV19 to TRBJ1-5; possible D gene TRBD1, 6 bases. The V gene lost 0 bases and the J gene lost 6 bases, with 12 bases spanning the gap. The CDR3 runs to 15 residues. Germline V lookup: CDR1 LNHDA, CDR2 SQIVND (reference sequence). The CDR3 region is CASSIDNPGVQPQHF. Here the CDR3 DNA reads TGTGCCAGTAGTATAGATAACCCAGGGGTTCAGCCCCAGCATTTT. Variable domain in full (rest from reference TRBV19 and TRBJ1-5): DGGITQSPKYLFRKEGQNVTLSCEQNLNHDAMYWYRQDPGQGLRLIYYSQIVNDFQKGDIAEGYSVSREKKESFPLTVTSAQKNPTAFYLCASSIDNPGVQPQHFGDGTRLSIL.